What follows are 8 T cell receptor beta chains derived from one specimen sequenced in a study of blood T cell repertoires in COVID-19. Produced via immunoSEQ multiplex PCR; TCRdb's table is partial and in-frame only. Found here are 450,000 or so clones, around 91% of them singletons; the top ten hold under 2%. Sequencing was done on a sample of peripheral blood. Source of these receptors: a middle-aged woman with COVID-19, enrolled during active disease.

The chain couples TRBV28 to TRBJ1-5, with unresolved D. This CDR3 is 11 amino acids long. Trimming took off 7 bases at V and 9 bases at J, with 10 bases between the two ends. Germline assignment: CDR1 MDHEN and CDR2 SYDVKM. The CDR3 nucleotides read TGTGCCAGCAATTCCCCAGGGCCCCAGCATTTT. Encoded protein: CASNSPGPQHF.

The chain links TRBV7-2 to TRBJ2-7; tentatively, D is TRBD2 (6 bases). Trimming stripped 3 bases from V and 5 bases from J, with 17 bases between. The length of the CDR3 is 15 residues. Germline V lookup: CDR1 SGHTA, CDR2 FQGNSA. The CDR3 loop reads CASSFSLRGGHEQYF. In DNA form, the CDR3 reads TGTGCCAGCAGCTTCTCCTTGAGGGGAGGACACGAGCAGTACTTC. Based on the CDR3 plus reference TRBV7-2 and TRBJ2-7, the full variable domain is GAGVSQSPSNKVTEKGKDVELRCDPISGHTALYWYRQSLGQGLEFLIYFQGNSAPDKSGLPSDRFSAERTGGSVSTLTIQRTQQEDSAVYLCASSFSLRGGHEQYFGPGTRLTVT.

The chain carries TRBV19 and TRBJ1-1, with unresolved D. The V and J ends lost 10 bases and 0 bases respectively, with 21 bases between them. The CDR3 has 16 amino acids. The germline gives CDR1 LNHDA, CDR2 SQIVND (reference sequence). CDR3 nucleotides: TGTGCCACTGGATACGGGCGGGGAGGCATGAACACTGAAGCTTTCTTT. Protein: CATGYGRGGMNTEAFF.

The J gene is TRBJ1-1, the V gene TRBV9, with a weak D call TRBD1 (6 bases). CDR3 length: 14 residues. Germline CDR1 and CDR2: SGDLS and YYNGEE. Trimming stripped 0 bases from V and 5 bases from J, with 11 bases between. CDR3 in amino acids: CASSVDGQKTEAFF. The CDR3 DNA sequence: TGTGCCAGCAGCGTAGACGGACAGAAGACTGAAGCTTTCTTT.

The chain links TRBV5-6 to TRBJ1-1, with TRBD1 identical over 8 bases. V gave up 4 bases and J gave up 1 base; unmatched junction bases: 3. CDR1 and CDR2 from the germline V gene are SGHDT and YYEEEE. The CDR3 totals 14 residues. The CDR3 spells CASSLDRGNTEAFF. The DNA of the CDR3 is TGTGCCAGCAGCCTAGACAGGGGGAACACTGAAGCTTTCTTT.

The chain has TRBV19 and TRBJ2-7; D not resolved. The CDR3 contains 15 residues. Trimming pared 1 base from V and 2 bases from J, leaving 12 bases between. Per the germline V gene, CDR1 is LNHDA and CDR2 is SQIVND (reference sequence). The CDR3 bases are TGTGCCAGTAGTATAGGGGTAGCAGATACCTACGAGCAGTACTTC. Residues: CASSIGVADTYEQYF.

V and J are TRBV12-3 or TRBV12-4 and TRBJ1-2, with D unclear. V was shortened by 3 bases and J by 2 bases, with 7 bases between the two germline ends. This CDR3 is 13 amino acids long. This CDR3 is CASSFSGNYGYTF. Written as DNA, the CDR3 is TGTGCCAGCAGTTTTTCGGGGAACTATGGCTACACCTTC.

The chain couples TRBV7-8 to TRBJ1-4, with D unclear. The CDR3 runs 13 residues. Looked up from germline, CDR1 is SGHVS and CDR2 is FQNEAQ. Trimming removed 5 bases at V and 12 bases at J, with 16 bases between. As DNA, the CDR3 is TGTGCCAGCAGCGCACCCGGCGGGAAGGAACTGTTTTTT. It specifies CASSAPGGKELFF.